Shown below are 25 T cell receptor beta chains from a single sample sequenced in a study of cytomegalovirus exposure and HLA in healthy donors. The PCR contained 60 Vbeta and 13 Jbeta primers. Some clones are missing from TCRdb's copy, which holds only in-frame ones; the method was immunoSEQ multiplex PCR. The table shows approximately 220,000 clones, with about 77% occurring only once. The sequencing input was PBMCs. Source of these receptors: a woman in her thirties in good health and CMV-seronegative.

With respect to this clone: Other DNA sequences in the sample encode the same CDR3. This chain links TRBV5-6 with TRBJ2-1; a possible D gene is TRBD1 (6 bases). This CDR3 contains 14 residues. Trimming stripped 0 bases from V and 4 bases from J, with 8 bases between. The V gene's germline CDR1 is SGHDT and CDR2 YYEEEE. The chain's CDR3 is CASSLGQVYNEQFF. The CDR3, as DNA: TGTGCCAGCAGCTTGGGACAGGTGTACAATGAGCAGTTCTTC.

V and J are TRBV19 and TRBJ1-2, with 8 bases fitting TRBD1. The CDR3 spans 13 residues. The germline V gene has CDR1 LNHDA and CDR2 SQIVND (reference sequence). The ends lost 7 bases at V and 4 bases at J; junction bases unmatched: 5. CDR3 in amino acids: CASTPDRAYGYTF. Here the CDR3 DNA reads TGTGCCAGTACCCCGGACAGGGCCTATGGCTACACCTTC.

The chain couples TRBV13 to TRBJ1-1, with 8 bases matching TRBD1. The V segment lost 8 bases and the J segment 1 base; nucleotides outside the gene matches: 0. In germline, CDR1 is PRHDT, CDR2 FYEKMQ (reference sequence). The CDR3 spans 12 residues. CDR3 amino acids: CASGQGNTEAFF. DNA of the CDR3: TGTGCCAGCGGACAGGGGAACACTGAAGCTTTCTTT.

This clone was counted between two and nine times. The germline gene is not matched at one end of the junction; a read error may be the cause. Other DNA sequences from this sample encode an identical CDR3 as well. The genes are TRBV4-1 and TRBJ2-7; 7 bases align to TRBD2. The CDR3 totals 16 residues. Per the germline V gene, CDR1 is MGHRA and CDR2 is YSYEKL. The CDR3 loop is CASSQELGGGSYEQYF. The CDR3 DNA reads as TGTGCCAGCAGCCAAGAGCTTGGCGGGGGCTCCTACGAGCAGTACTTC.

The genes are TRBV18 and TRBJ2-1; 9 bases fit TRBD2. Germline V gives CDR1 KGHSH, CDR2 LQKENI. Losses at the gene ends were 0 bases for V and 1 base for J; bases not matched to a gene: 1. The length of the CDR3 is 16 residues. The CDR3 region is CASSPPSGSSYNEQFF. CDR3 bases: TGTGCCAGCTCACCACCTAGCGGGAGTTCCTACAATGAGCAGTTCTTC.

The chain carries TRBV4-1 and TRBJ2-1; D not resolved. The V end was cut by 0 bases, the J end by 8 bases, with 5 bases between. The CDR3 sequence is 12 residues long. Germline-derived CDR1 and CDR2 are MGHRA and YSYEKL. The CDR3 nucleotides are TGCGCCAGCAGCCAAGACGGGTATGAGCAGTTCTTC. Amino acids: CASSQDGYEQFF.

This clone was detected once. The chain couples TRBV7-2 to TRBJ2-2; D uncertain. V lost 5 bases and J 5 bases, leaving 9 bases between the germline ends. CDR1 is SGHTA and CDR2 is FQGNSA in the germline V gene. The length of the CDR3 is 13 residues. The CDR3, as DNA: TGTGCCAGCAGCCCACGAGTAACCGGGGAGCTGTTTTTT. Protein: CASSPRVTGELFF. Using reference TRBV7-2 and TRBJ2-2 for the parts outside the CDR3, the full variable domain is GAGVSQSPSNKVTEKGKDVELRCDPISGHTALYWYRQSLGQGLEFLIYFQGNSAPDKSGLPSDRFSAERTGGSVSTLTIQRTQQEDSAVYLCASSPRVTGELFFGEGSRLTVL.

V usage is TRBV6-5 and J usage is TRBJ1-1, with unresolved D. From germline, CDR1 is MNHEY and CDR2 SVGAGI. The CDR3 contains 14 residues. Trimming removed 5 bases at V and 1 base at J, with 11 bases between. The DNA for the CDR3 is TGTGCCAGCAGTCCCCGGCGGGAGAACACTGAAGCTTTCTTT. The encoded protein is CASSPRRENTEAFF.

This chain uses TRBV5-1 with TRBJ2-5; the match to TRBD2 covers 7 bases. The germline V gene encodes CDR1 SGHRS and CDR2 YFSETQ. The CDR3 has 13 amino acids. J was trimmed by 4 bases and V by 0 bases; bases with no gene match: 0. In DNA form, the CDR3 reads TGCGCCAGCAGCTTGGGACTAGCAGAGACCCAGTACTTC. This encodes CASSLGLAETQYF.

J is TRBJ2-7 and V is TRBV5-1; unclear D gene. Germline assignment: CDR1 SGHRS and CDR2 YFSETQ. Trimming removed 0 bases at V and 2 bases at J, with 6 bases between. CDR3 length: 13 residues. CDR3 sequence reads: CASSLESAYEQYF. The CDR3 DNA sequence: TGCGCCAGCAGCTTGGAATCCGCCTACGAGCAGTACTTC.

V gene TRBV5-1 combines with J gene TRBJ2-1; 7 nucleotides match TRBD1. This CDR3 is built from 16 residues. Germline values: CDR1 SGHRS, CDR2 YFSETQ. Germline trimming cut 4 bases from V and 7 bases from J; bases unmatched to any gene: 14. DNA for the CDR3: TGCGCCAGCAGCCTCATGAGGGGGCAGGAAAGGAATGAGCAGTTCTTC. This translates into CASSLMRGQERNEQFF.

The gene calls are TRBV5-6 and TRBJ1-2; D unclear. The CDR3 spans 11 residues. Between the trimmed V and J ends, which lost 0 bases and 13 bases, there was a span of 10 bases. CDR1 SGHDT and CDR2 YYEEEE come from the germline V gene. The chain's CDR3 is CASSLVRNFTF. Written as DNA, the CDR3 is TGTGCCAGCAGCTTGGTTCGTAATTTCACCTTC. The variable domain in full, with the rest retrieved from reference TRBV5-6 and TRBJ1-2, is DAGVTQSPTHLIKTRGQQVTLRCSPKSGHDTVSWYQQALGQGPQFIFQYYEEEERQRGNFPDRFSGHQFPNYSSELNVNALLLGDSALYLCASSLVRNFTFGSGTRLTVV.

The CDR3 reads CASRTGGGYEQYF. The CDR3 nucleotides are TGTGCCAGCAGGACAGGGGGCGGTTACGAGCAGTACTTC. This chain uses TRBV27 with TRBJ2-7, with 10 bases aligning to TRBD1. CDR1 is MNHEY, CDR2 SMNVEV, per germline (reference sequence). Trimming cost V 6 bases and J 4 bases; bases outside gene matches: 3. The CDR3 runs 13 residues.

This clone has a single count. A read error may account for a junction end that differs from germline. The J gene is TRBJ2-6, the V gene TRBV9, with 8 bases matching TRBD2. Germline CDR1 reads SGDLS; CDR2 reads YYNGEE. CDR3 size: 21 residues. DNA of the CDR3: TGTGCCAGCGGCGTAGAATTAAATGAGACTAGCGTAATCTGGGGCGCCAACGTCCTGACTTTC. This gives the protein CASGVELNETSVIWGANVLTF.

The CDR3 region is CASSLGAGVYEQYF. The CDR3 DNA is TGTGCCAGCAGCTTAGGGGCAGGGGTCTACGAGCAGTACTTC. The chain combines TRBV11-1 with TRBJ2-7; a weak D match, TRBD1 (6 bases). Trimming took 1 base from V and 3 from J, leaving 10 bases between them. From germline, CDR1 is SGHAT and CDR2 FQDESV (reference sequence). This CDR3 has 14 amino acids.

The DNA for the CDR3 is TGCACCAGCAGCCCCGAACCGACTAGCGGATGCACAGATACGCAGTATTTT. It yields the protein CTSSPEPTSGCTDTQYF. J is TRBJ2-3 and V is TRBV1; TRBD2, as called in the table, went unchecked against the DNA. TRBV1 is annotated as a pseudogene. The CDR3 has 17 residues.

The chain links TRBV6-5 to TRBJ2-1, with 9 bases fitting TRBD2. The CDR3 contains 13 residues. CDR1 is MNHEY and CDR2 is SVGAGI in the germline V gene. With 5 bases clipped from V and 6 bases from J, the junction kept 2 bases outside the gene matches. The CDR3 DNA is TGTGCCAGCAGTCTAGCGGGACGCAATGAGCAGTTCTTC. Translated: CASSLAGRNEQFF.

This clone appeared a few times. The chain carries TRBV19 and TRBJ1-2, with D perhaps TRBD1 (6 bases). The CDR3 length is 13 residues. CDR1 and CDR2 from the germline V gene are LNHDA and SQIVND (reference sequence). The germline V and J ends were trimmed by 5 bases and 7 bases, with 14 bases remaining between them. CDR3 nucleotide sequence: TGTGCCAGTAGTGCCACTCGACAGGCTGGCTACACCTTC. Amino acid sequence: CASSATRQAGYTF. The full variable domain, with the rest looked up from reference TRBV19 and TRBJ1-2, is DGGITQSPKYLFRKEGQNVTLSCEQNLNHDAMYWYRQDPGQGLRLIYYSQIVNDFQKGDIAEGYSVSREKKESFPLTVTSAQKNPTAFYLCASSATRQAGYTFGSGTRLTVV.

The chain carries TRBV12-5 and TRBJ2-2, with D possibly being TRBD2 (6 bases). Germline V gene sequence: CDR1 LGHNT, CDR2 FRNRAP. This CDR3 has 18 amino acids. V lost 3 bases, J lost 4 bases, and 21 bases lay in between. The DNA of the CDR3 is TGTGCTAGTGGTTTCCTCCCCCGGGAGATAGGGTTCACCGGGGAGCTGTTTTTT. Its translation: CASGFLPREIGFTGELFF.

This clone was seen once. This chain uses TRBV7-2 with TRBJ2-1; 10 bases agree with TRBD1. This CDR3 comprises 16 residues. V lost 0 bases, J lost 8 bases, and 7 bases stayed unmatched. Germline V lookup: CDR1 SGHTA, CDR2 FQGNSA. The CDR3 region is CASSLAGTGVLDEQFF. The CDR3 DNA reads TGTGCCAGCAGCTTAGCCGGGACAGGGGTTCTGGATGAGCAGTTCTTC. The full variable domain, completed using reference TRBV7-2 and TRBJ2-1, is GAGVSQSPSNKVTEKGKDVELRCDPISGHTALYWYRQSLGQGLEFLIYFQGNSAPDKSGLPSDRFSAERTGGSVSTLTIQRTQQEDSAVYLCASSLAGTGVLDEQFFGPGTRLTVL.

This clone was recorded a few times. The V call is TRBV27, the J call TRBJ1-1; D is ambiguous. The CDR3 is 13 residues long. Trimming pared 7 bases from V and 2 bases from J, leaving 11 bases between. Germline V gene sequence: CDR1 MNHEY, CDR2 SMNVEV (reference sequence). CDR3 amino acids: CASKGLLNTEAFF. CDR3 nucleotides: TGTGCCAGCAAAGGACTGCTCAACACTGAAGCTTTCTTT.

The V gene is TRBV7-2, the J gene TRBJ2-5, with 7 bases fitting TRBD1. The J segment lost 1 base and the V segment lost 5 bases, leaving 1 base of the junction unmatched. Germline V gene lookup returns CDR1 SGHTA and CDR2 FQGNSA. The CDR3 is made up of 13 amino acids. CDR3 nucleotides: TGTGCCAGCAGCAGGGGGCCCCAAGAGACCCAGTACTTC. Protein: CASSRGPQETQYF.

The J gene is TRBJ2-1, the V gene TRBV7-2, with TRBD2 matching 14 bases. CDR3 size: 16 residues. In germline, CDR1 is SGHTA, CDR2 FQGNSA. Unmatched junction bases numbered 3, after V lost 1 base and J lost 7 bases. The DNA for the CDR3 is TGTGCCAGCAGCTTAGGACTAGCGGGAGGGCTGAATGAGCAGTTCTTC. Protein product: CASSLGLAGGLNEQFF.

V and J are TRBV6-1 and TRBJ2-5; 9 nucleotides line up with TRBD1. V lost 1 base and J lost 5; bases outside the gene matches: 14. Germline-derived CDR1 and CDR2 are MNHNS and SASEGT. This CDR3 is 18 amino acids long. CDR3 nucleotide sequence: TGTGCCAGCAGTGAAGGTAGAGGGACAGGGTCGGCGCGGGAGACCCAGTACTTC. Translation gives CASSEGRGTGSARETQYF.

This chain joins TRBV6-5 and TRBJ1-2, with D perhaps TRBD1 (6 bases). CDR3 length: 15 amino acids. Trimming pared 7 bases from V and 4 bases from J, leaving 19 bases between. Germline V gene data show CDR1 as MNHEY and CDR2 as SVGAGI. CDR3 nucleotide sequence: TGTGCCAGCAATCCTGGACAGCCCTCAATCTATGGCTACACCTTC. Amino acids: CASNPGQPSIYGYTF.